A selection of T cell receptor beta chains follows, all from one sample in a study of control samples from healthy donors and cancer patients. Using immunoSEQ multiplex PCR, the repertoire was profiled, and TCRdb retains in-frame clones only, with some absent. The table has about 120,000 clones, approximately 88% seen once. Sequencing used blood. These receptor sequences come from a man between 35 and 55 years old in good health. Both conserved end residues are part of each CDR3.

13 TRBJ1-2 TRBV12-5 CASGSGTGYGYTF
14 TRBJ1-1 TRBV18 CASSPGLGNTEAFF
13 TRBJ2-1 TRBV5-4 CASSATTDNEQFF
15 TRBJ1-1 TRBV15 CATSRRQAPNTEAFF
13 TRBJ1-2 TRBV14 CASSQAKYYGYTF
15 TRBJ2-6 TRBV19 CASSIRTSGANVLTF
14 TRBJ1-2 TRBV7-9 CASSLGGANYGYTF
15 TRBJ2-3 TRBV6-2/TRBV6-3 CASSVLGGATDTQYF
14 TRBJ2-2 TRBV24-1 CATGMTGVTGELFF
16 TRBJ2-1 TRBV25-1 CASSEGSGASYNEQFF
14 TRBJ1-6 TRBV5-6 CASSTGAGGSPLHF
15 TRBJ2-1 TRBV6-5 CASNQRGLGYNEQFF
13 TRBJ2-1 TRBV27 CASSKGLYNEQFF
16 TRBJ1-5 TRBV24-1 CATSVPRAGRNQPQHF
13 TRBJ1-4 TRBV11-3 CASSSGQDEKLFF
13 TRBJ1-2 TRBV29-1 CSGTGSTESGYTF
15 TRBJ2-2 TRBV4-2 CASSQARGNAGELFF
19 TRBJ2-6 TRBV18 CASSPPFQGAYSGANVLTF
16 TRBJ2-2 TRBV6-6 CASSYLPGANTGELFF
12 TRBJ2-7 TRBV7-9 CASSFADYEQYF
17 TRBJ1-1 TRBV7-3 CASSHAPGQEMNTEAFF
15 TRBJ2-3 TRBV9 CASSRTGGFTDTQYF
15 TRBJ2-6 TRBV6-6 CASRVTGTGANVLTF
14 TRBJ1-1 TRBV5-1 CASSLAGRTNEAFF
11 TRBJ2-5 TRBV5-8 CASSLLETQYF
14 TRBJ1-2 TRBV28 CASSSRQGAYGYTF
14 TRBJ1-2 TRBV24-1 CATSSDRTNYGYTF
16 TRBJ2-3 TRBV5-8 CASSTGTTRGTDTQYF
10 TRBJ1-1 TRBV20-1 CSASTEEAFF
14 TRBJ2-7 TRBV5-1 CASRLGVGSYEQYF
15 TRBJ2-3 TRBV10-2 CASRGTSGGGNTQYF
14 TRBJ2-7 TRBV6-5 CAIMGLGQGYEQYF
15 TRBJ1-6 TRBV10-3 CAISEGQGANSPLHF
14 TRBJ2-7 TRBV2 CASIGRDRAYEQYF
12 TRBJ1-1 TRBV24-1 CATSRAGTEAFF
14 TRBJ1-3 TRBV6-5 CASRSSASGNTIYF
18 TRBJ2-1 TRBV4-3 CASSQDSGGRYSYNEQFF
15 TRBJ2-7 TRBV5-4 CASSSNGLTPYEQYF
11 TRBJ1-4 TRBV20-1 CSAEMNEKLFF
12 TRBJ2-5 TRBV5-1 CASTGRGETQYF
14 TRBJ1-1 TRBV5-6 CASSSTGVNTEAFF